Following are 30 T cell receptor beta chains from one sample sequenced in a study of blood T cell repertoires in COVID-19. The protocol was immunoSEQ multiplex PCR, while the TCRdb copy is restricted to in-frame clones and leaves out a portion. There are approximately 440,000 clones in the sample; 90% occur only once, and about 0.63% lies in the top ten. The sequenced sample was PBMCs or T cells enriched from blood (not recorded which). The receptors stem from a young man who had recovered from COVID-19.

This chain links TRBV14 with TRBJ2-5; tentative D call: TRBD2 (5 bases). From germline, CDR1 is SGHDN and CDR2 FVKESK. V gave up 1 base and J gave up 10 bases, with 13 bases separating them. The CDR3 sequence is 13 residues long. In DNA form, the CDR3 reads TGTGCCAGCAGCCAAGCCCTCTCTCGGGGCCAGTACTTC. Amino acid sequence: CASSQALSRGQYF.

This rearrangement joins TRBV6-2 or TRBV6-3 to TRBJ1-6; TRBD1 might be the D (6 bases). Germline CDR1 MNHEY, CDR2 SVGEGT. The CDR3 consists of 14 residues. Trimming pared 2 bases from V and 10 bases from J, leaving 12 bases between. This CDR3 reads CASSYTGPRSPLHF. In nucleotides, the CDR3 is TGTGCCAGCAGTTACACAGGGCCTAGGTCACCCCTCCACTTT.

The V gene is TRBV30, the J gene TRBJ2-1, with 9 bases fitting TRBD2. Germline V lookup: CDR1 GTSNPN, CDR2 SVGIG (reference sequence). V shed 5 bases and J 0 bases; nucleotides not matched to a gene: 2. The CDR3 extends over 14 amino acids. The CDR3 region is CAWASGNSYNEQFF. DNA for the CDR3: TGTGCCTGGGCTAGCGGGAACTCCTACAATGAGCAGTTCTTC.

The chain links TRBV9 to TRBJ1-5; tentatively, D is TRBD1 (5 bases). V was cut by 0 bases and J by 3 bases, with 10 bases left in between. The CDR3 sequence is 15 residues long. CDR1 and CDR2 from the germline V gene are SGDLS and YYNGEE. The chain's CDR3 is CASSVGSGINQPQHF. CDR3 coding DNA: TGTGCCAGCAGCGTAGGGTCAGGGATCAATCAGCCCCAGCATTTT.

This chain links TRBV7-8 with TRBJ2-3, with TRBD2 matching over 12 bases. V was clipped by 1 base and J by 1 base; unmatched bases: 3. The CDR3 loop spans 17 amino acids. Germline V gives CDR1 SGHVS, CDR2 FQNEAQ. DNA of the CDR3: TGTGCCAGCAGCTTAGGCCCTAGCGGGAGGGGCACAGATACGCAGTATTTT. Its protein product is CASSLGPSGRGTDTQYF.

The chain employs TRBV20-1 and TRBJ1-1; D is uncertain. The CDR3 spans 11 residues. Germline lookup yields CDR1 DFQATT and CDR2 SNEGSKA (reference sequence). V was pared by 5 bases and J by 4 bases, with 8 bases between. CDR3 sequence reads: CSAQLGTEAFF. In nucleotides, the CDR3 is TGCAGTGCTCAACTTGGCACTGAAGCTTTCTTT.

CDR3 region: CASRTLDRAYEQYF. The DNA for the CDR3 is TGTGCCAGCCGTACGCTAGACCGTGCCTACGAGCAGTACTTC. The chain couples TRBV27 to TRBJ2-7, with D unresolved. The germline CDR1 and CDR2 sequences are MNHEY and SMNVEV (reference sequence). V was clipped by 8 bases and J by 2 bases, with 16 bases between them. This CDR3 spans 14 amino acids.

This sequence joins TRBV27 and TRBJ1-6, with a weak D call TRBD1 (6 bases). The CDR3 extends over 14 amino acids. Germline loops: CDR1 MNHEY, CDR2 SMNVEV (reference sequence). Trimming took off 6 bases at V and 8 bases at J, with 14 bases between the two ends. The DNA of the CDR3 is TGTGCCAGCAGGGCCACAGGGCCCCATTCACCCCTCCACTTT. It is translated as CASRATGPHSPLHF.

The chain links TRBV5-1 to TRBJ1-2; 11 bases map to TRBD1. J gave up 2 bases and V 6 bases, and 6 bases lay outside the gene matches. The CDR3 is 15 amino acids. Germline-derived CDR1 and CDR2 are SGHRS and YFSETQ. The CDR3 DNA reads TGCGCCAGCACCCAGGGGACAGGGGGGAACTATGGCTACACCTTC. Residues: CASTQGTGGNYGYTF. Drawing the rest from reference TRBV5-1 and TRBJ1-2, the complete variable domain is KAGVTQTPRYLIKTRGQQVTLSCSPISGHRSVSWYQQTPGQGLQFLFEYFSETQRNKGNFPGRFSGRQFSNSRSEMNVSTLELGDSALYLCASTQGTGGNYGYTFGSGTRLTVV.

V and J are TRBV3-1 (or the pseudogene TRBV3-2) and TRBJ1-2, with a possible D match to TRBD1 (5 bases). CDR3 length: 15 residues. From germline, CDR1 is LGHDT and CDR2 YNNKEL (reference sequence). The V gene lost 4 bases and the J gene lost 2 bases, with 14 bases spanning the gap. The CDR3 nucleotides read TGTGCCAGCAGCCCCTTTGCCGACAGCAACTATGGCTACACCTTC. Protein: CASSPFADSNYGYTF.

There are a few counts of this clone. The chain uses TRBV27 and TRBJ2-7; 8 bases fit TRBD2. The germline gives CDR1 MNHEY, CDR2 SMNVEV (reference sequence). The CDR3 has 18 amino acids. V shed 3 bases, J shed 2 bases, and the junction held 15 bases outside the gene matches. The CDR3: CASSLTRAGTSFTYEQYF. DNA of the CDR3: TGTGCCAGCAGTTTGACACGAGCCGGGACTAGTTTTACCTACGAGCAGTACTTC.

V usage is TRBV27 and J usage is TRBJ1-1; D ambiguous. V was trimmed by 5 bases and J by 1 base, leaving 5 bases between them. Germline lookup yields CDR1 MNHEY and CDR2 SMNVEV (reference sequence). The length of the CDR3 is 12 residues. The CDR3 DNA reads TGTGCCAGCAGTATCGGGAACACTGAAGCTTTCTTT. This sequence encodes CASSIGNTEAFF.

The chain joins TRBV21-1 to TRBJ1-6. TRBV21-1 is assigned pseudogene status. CDR3 length: 17 amino acids. DNA for the CDR3: TGTGCCAGCGGAGGGCGACAGCAAAGCTCCTATAATTCACCCCTCCACTTT. Translated: CASGGRQQSSYNSPLHF.

For the CDR3, the DNA is TGTGCCAGCCCGCTTCCCCAGGGGGCGGAAAATTCACCCCTCCACTTT. The encoded protein is CASPLPQGAENSPLHF. The chain carries TRBV18 and TRBJ1-6; the match to TRBD1 covers 8 bases. Germline V CDR1 and CDR2: KGHSH, LQKENI. This CDR3 comprises 16 residues. V was pared by 8 bases and J by 7 bases, with 13 bases of the junction left unmatched. Using reference TRBV18 and TRBJ1-6 for the parts outside the CDR3, the full variable domain is NAGVMQNPRHLVRRRGQEARLRCSPMKGHSHVYWYRQLPEEGLKFMVYLQKENIIDESGMPKERFSAEFPKEGPSILRIQQVVRGDSAAYFCASPLPQGAENSPLHFGNGTRLTVT.

The chain combines TRBV28 with TRBJ2-3; D is uncertain. CDR1 is MDHEN and CDR2 is SYDVKM in the germline V gene. V lost 4 bases to trimming and J lost 0 bases, with 11 bases between them. The CDR3 extends over 15 amino acids. The CDR3 protein is CASSSRVSSTDTQYF. The CDR3 DNA follows: TGTGCCAGCAGTTCCCGGGTGTCTAGCACAGATACGCAGTATTTT. Variable domain in full (rest from reference TRBV28 and TRBJ2-3): DVKVTQSSRYLVKRTGEKVFLECVQDMDHENMFWYRQDPGLGLRLIYFSYDVKMKEKGDIPEGYSVSREKKERFSLILESASTNQTSMYLCASSSRVSSTDTQYFGPGTRLTVL.

The V and J genes are TRBV19 and TRBJ1-5; the match to TRBD1 covers 7 bases. The CDR3 consists of 16 residues. In germline, CDR1 is LNHDA, CDR2 SQIVND (reference sequence). V was pared by 6 bases and J by 3 bases, with 11 bases of the junction left unmatched. The CDR3 coding sequence is TGTGCCAGTAGCCCAAGCAGGGGGTTTTACAATCAGCCCCAGCATTTT. Encoded protein: CASSPSRGFYNQPQHF.

To note about this clone: The identical CDR3 is also encoded by other nucleotide sequences in the sample. The chain has TRBV28 and TRBJ1-1; 7 bases are shared with TRBD1. V lost 4 bases and J lost 0; bases outside the gene matches: 2. The CDR3 length is 14 residues. Germline lookup yields CDR1 MDHEN and CDR2 SYDVKM. Here the CDR3 reads CASSSTGMNTEAFF. In DNA form, the CDR3 reads TGTGCCAGCAGTTCGACAGGGATGAACACTGAAGCTTTCTTT.

The rearrangement links TRBV7-2 to TRBJ1-2; D is unresolved. V was cut by 3 bases and J by 4 bases, with 12 bases left in between. Germline CDR1 SGHTA, CDR2 FQGNSA. This CDR3 comprises 14 residues. The CDR3 coding sequence is TGTGCCAGCAGCTTCTCCGGGGAAGGCTATGGCTACACCTTC. It is translated as CASSFSGEGYGYTF.

The chain joins TRBV10-3 to TRBJ2-2; the match to TRBD2 covers 7 bases. This CDR3 contains 16 residues. V was pared by 4 bases and J by 1 base, with 6 bases of the junction left unmatched. The V gene's germline CDR1 is ENHRY and CDR2 SYGVKD. CDR3 sequence reads: CAISAGGTKNTGELFF. The CDR3 DNA reads as TGTGCCATCAGTGCAGGCGGGACTAAGAACACCGGGGAGCTGTTTTTT.

The J gene is TRBJ1-4, the V gene TRBV15; 7 nucleotides match TRBD1. This CDR3 region has 14 residues. V shed 1 base, J shed 8 bases, and the junction held 4 bases outside the gene matches. CDR1 is LNHNV, CDR2 YYDKDF, per germline (reference sequence). The CDR3 nucleotides are TGTGCCACCAGCAGAGGAGGGGGCGGAGAAAAACTGTTTTTT. Translated, it gives CATSRGGGGEKLFF.

The rearrangement links TRBV11-3 to TRBJ1-6; no reliable D call. Trimming pared 5 bases from V and 0 bases from J, leaving 8 bases between. This CDR3 spans 15 amino acids. The germline V gene has CDR1 SGHNT and CDR2 YENEEA. The CDR3 DNA reads TGTGCCAGCAGCACCGGGAGCTCCTATAATTCACCCCTCCACTTT. Its protein is CASSTGSSYNSPLHF. The full variable domain, with the rest looked up from reference TRBV11-3 and TRBJ1-6, is EAGVVQSPRYKIIEKKQPVAFWCNPISGHNTLYWYLQNLGQGPELLIRYENEEAVDDSQLPKDRFSAERLKGVDSTLKIQPAELGDSAVYLCASSTGSSYNSPLHFGNGTRLTVT.

This clone was observed a few times. The chain employs TRBV4-1 and TRBJ2-2; D remains unclear. CDR1 and CDR2 (germline): MGHRA, YSYEKL. This CDR3 comprises 13 residues. V dropped 1 base and J dropped 5 bases, with 5 bases sitting between them. This CDR3 reads CASSQVSTGELFF. The CDR3 DNA sequence: TGCGCCAGCAGCCAAGTTAGTACCGGGGAGCTGTTTTTT.

This rearrangement joins TRBV11-2 to TRBJ2-3; D is possibly TRBD1 (5 bases). CDR3 size: 17 residues. Per the germline V gene, CDR1 is SGHAT and CDR2 is FQNNGV. The ends were cut back, 5 bases at V and 1 base at J, with 19 bases in the middle. The chain's CDR3 is CASSNRGALTGTDTQYF. The CDR3 DNA sequence: TGTGCCAGCAGCAATAGGGGCGCCTTGACGGGCACAGATACGCAGTATTTT.

The chain employs TRBV30 and TRBJ1-3, with D perhaps TRBD1 (5 bases). Trimming stripped 6 bases from V and 8 bases from J, with 14 bases between. Germline lookup yields CDR1 GTSNPN and CDR2 SVGIG (reference sequence). The CDR3 totals 12 residues. The CDR3 nucleotides read TGTGCCTGCCGACCCCCGGGGGACACCATATATTTT. Translated: CACRPPGDTIYF.

This clone was observed once. V usage is TRBV5-8 and J usage is TRBJ2-7; 9 nucleotides line up with TRBD2. V lost 2 bases and J lost 0; bases outside the gene matches: 9. CDR3 length: 17 amino acids. Germline CDR1 is SGHTS and CDR2 is YDEGEE. The CDR3 protein is CASSFLLAGDSSYEQYF. In DNA form, the CDR3 reads TGTGCCAGCAGCTTTTTGTTAGCGGGAGATAGCTCCTACGAGCAGTACTTC.

The chain uses TRBV5-4 and TRBJ1-3; D uncertain. The CDR3 contains 16 residues. Trimming took off 2 bases at V and 4 bases at J, with 16 bases between the two ends. In germline, CDR1 is SGHNT, CDR2 YYREEE (reference sequence). The CDR3 DNA reads as TGTGCCAGCAGCTTTATGAGGCCCACGGGAGGAAACACCATATATTTT. This gives the protein CASSFMRPTGGNTIYF.

The V call is TRBV11-3, the J call TRBJ2-6; D is possibly TRBD1 (5 bases). This CDR3 is 14 amino acids long. The V end was cut by 3 bases, the J end by 3 bases, with 6 bases between. The germline CDR1 and CDR2 sequences are SGHNT and YENEEA. In DNA, the CDR3 is TGTGCCAGCAGCTTCAGGGATGGGGCCAACGTCCTGACTTTC. This translates into CASSFRDGANVLTF.

Concerning this clone itself: One end of the junction does not line up with germline, which may come from a read error. Other DNA sequences from this sample encode an identical CDR3 as well. J is TRBJ1-2 and V is TRBV18; 10 positions match TRBD1. The CDR3 runs to 15 residues. Germline V gene data show CDR1 as KGHSH and CDR2 as LQKENI. The CDR3 region is CASSRGTGANYGYTF. CDR3 DNA: TGTGCCAGCTCCCGAGGGACAGGGGCTAATTATGGCTACACCTTC.

This clone was seen just once. V usage is TRBV5-4 and J usage is TRBJ1-4, with no clear D. Germline CDR1 reads SGHNT; CDR2 reads YYREEE (reference sequence). V was shortened by 2 bases and J by 8 bases, with 10 bases between the two germline ends. This CDR3 comprises 13 residues. CDR3 protein: CASSFRGGEKLFF. CDR3 nucleotides: TGTGCCAGCAGCTTCCGGGGTGGCGAAAAACTGTTTTTT.

This clone was recorded only once. The sample contains more than one DNA sequence encoding this CDR3. This CDR3 is CASSLAGGYEQYF. The DNA for the CDR3 is TGTGCCAGCAGTTTAGCGGGGGGCTACGAGCAGTACTTC. The V and J genes are TRBV27 and TRBJ2-7; 8 nucleotides match TRBD2. The trim removed 2 bases at V and 3 bases at J, leaving 0 bases unmatched. Germline V gene sequence: CDR1 MNHEY, CDR2 SMNVEV (reference sequence). The CDR3 consists of 13 residues.